The rows below give T cell receptor beta chains drawn from one sample of a study of blood T cells in healthy people across ages. In TCRdb, the 5' RACE reads were re-called with MiXCR into one record per CDR3 protein. This table has more than 900,000 distinct CDR3 sequences, approximately 25% appearing once. The sample was also reused in another study, on T cells of mothers and their children.

Sequenced input: blood. These receptors were collected from a girl aged 2-10 years in good health. Both conserved end residues are part of each CDR3. The order of the fields is clone size, J gene, D gene, V gene, CDR3 DNA, CDR3 protein. A D gene is named only where the DNA matches it firmly. Clone size is shown for a subset of rows, as once, few, many or a class of expanded clone.

NA | TRBJ2-4 | TRBD2 | TRBV7-2 | TGTGCCAGCAGCGCGGGAGGGGGAACATACATTCAGTACTTC | CASSAGGGTYIQYF
NA | TRBJ2-5 | NA | TRBV20-1 | TGCAGTGCTAGAGATCTAGAGACTAGTGGTGAGACCCAGTACTTC | CSARDLETSGETQYF
NA | TRBJ1-1 | NA | TRBV12-3/TRBV12-4 | TGTGCCAGCAGTTTATCTTTCCTGAACACTGAAGCTTTCTTT | CASSLSFLNTEAFF
NA | TRBJ1-4 | NA | TRBV20-1 | TGCAGTGCTAGGAAGGGAGGGGACGCAAAACTGTTTTTT | CSARKGGDAKLFF
few | TRBJ2-5 | NA | TRBV7-2 | TGTGCCAGCGGCTTCCAAAGGACCGTAGAAGAGACCCAGTACTTC | CASGFQRTVEETQYF
once | TRBJ2-3 | TRBD2 | TRBV12-3/TRBV12-4 | TGTGCCAGCAGTTTAATGGGACTAGCGGGGGGGATCGCAGATGCGCAGTATTTT | CASSLMGLAGGIADAQYF
NA | TRBJ2-7 | NA | TRBV29-1 | TGCAGCGTATTAGAAGGACACCTTGGCGAGCAGTACTTC | CSVLEGHLGEQYF
NA | TRBJ2-7 | TRBD1 | TRBV7-8 | TGTGCCAGCAGCACCTGGACAGGGCGGGACGAGCAGTACTTC | CASSTWTGRDEQYF
few | TRBJ2-5 | NA | TRBV27 | TGTGCCAGCTGCTGCGGGACCGAAGAGACCCAGTACTTC | CASCCGTEETQYF
few | TRBJ2-7 | NA | TRBV2 | TGTGCCAGCAGTGAAACTAGCTGGGAGGACTACGAGCAGTACTTC | CASSETSWEDYEQYF
few | TRBJ2-7 | TRBD2 | TRBV9 | TGTGCCAGCAGCGCATCCGGGAGGGAGCAGTACTTC | CASSASGREQYF
few | TRBJ1-4 | NA | TRBV27 | TGTGCCAGCAGTACCCAGGGTTTTGGGGAAAAACTGTTTTTT | CASSTQGFGEKLFF
NA | TRBJ1-2 | NA | TRBV4-2 | TGTGCCAGCAGCCAGGGGCGCCTAGACAGCTATGGCTACACCTTC | CASSQGRLDSYGYTF
NA | TRBJ2-2 | TRBD2 | TRBV12-3/TRBV12-4 | TGTGCCAGCAGCCGCACTAGCGGGAGGGCCCGAGGGGAGCTGTTTTTT | CASSRTSGRARGELFF
NA | TRBJ1-2 | NA | TRBV5-1 | TGCGCCAGCAGCTTGCAGTCTGACTATGGCTACACCTTC | CASSLQSDYGYTF
few | TRBJ2-3 | NA | TRBV6-1 | TGTGCCAGCAGTGCTAACCTTTACAGGGGCACAGATACGCAGTATTTT | CASSANLYRGTDTQYF
few | TRBJ2-3 | NA | TRBV14 | TGTGCCAGCAGCCAAGAATTTGCGGGGGCTGGGGGCACAGATACGCAGTATTTT | CASSQEFAGAGGTDTQYF
NA | TRBJ1-6 | TRBD1 | TRBV20-1 | TGCAGTGCTTGGGACAGGGGGCTTAGTCCAGGTTCACCCCTCCACTTT | CSAWDRGLSPGSPLHF
once | TRBJ2-7 | TRBD2 | TRBV7-2 | TGTGCCAGCAGCTTAGAAGGTCTAGCGGCCGCCTACGAGCAGTACTTC | CASSLEGLAAAYEQYF